A single sample is the source of the 22 T cell receptor beta chains below, sequenced in a study of beta chain features in type 1 diabetes. Investigators reverse transcribed all isolated RNA, so they sequenced expressed TCRB transcripts. Data came from immunoSEQ multiplex PCR; TCRdb stores just in-frame clones and leaves some out. The sample lists under 350,000 clones; 8% were seen once. The specimen was central memory CD4+ T cells from blood. The source is a young woman in good health.

This clone was recorded a few times. V is TRBV6-5 and J is TRBJ1-2, with TRBD1 identical over 10 bases. CDR3 length: 13 amino acids. Per the germline V gene, CDR1 is MNHEY and CDR2 is SVGAGI. The trim removed 5 bases at V and 5 bases at J, leaving 2 bases unmatched. In DNA, the CDR3 is TGTGCCAGCAGTGACAGGGGGCGTTATGGCTACACCTTC. Translation gives CASSDRGRYGYTF.

This chain links TRBV19 with TRBJ1-6; TRBD1 agrees at 8 bases. CDR3 length: 15 residues. Germline V gene data show CDR1 as LNHDA and CDR2 as SQIVND (reference sequence). Germline trimming cut 9 bases from V and 5 bases from J; bases unmatched to any gene: 9. CDR3 protein: CASRRQQGDNSPLHF. The CDR3 DNA sequence: TGTGCCAGCAGACGCCAACAGGGGGATAATTCACCCCTCCACTTT.

This clone was observed a few times. The chain links TRBV28 to TRBJ2-7; the D call may be TRBD1 or TRBD2 (5 bases each). The CDR3 covers 15 residues. Germline V gene lookup returns CDR1 MDHEN and CDR2 SYDVKM. V was cut by 4 bases and J by 0 bases, with 13 bases left in between. As DNA, the CDR3 is TGTGCCAGCAGTTCTCATCAGGGACGCTCCTACGAGCAGTACGTC. Amino acids: CASSSHQGRSYEQYV.

This clone was found a few times. The J gene is TRBJ1-2, the V gene TRBV27; 8 bases line up with TRBD1. The CDR3 consists of 13 residues. Germline trimming cut 6 bases from V and 5 bases from J; bases unmatched to any gene: 5. In germline, CDR1 is MNHEY, CDR2 SMNVEV (reference sequence). The DNA of the CDR3 is TGTGCCAGCAGCTACGGACAGGGTTATGGCTACACCTTC. It encodes CASSYGQGYGYTF.

At least ten counts were recorded for this clone. The sample holds other DNA sequences that translate to the same CDR3. The chain joins TRBV28 to TRBJ2-1, with D hard to call. Per germline, CDR1 MDHEN and CDR2 SYDVKM. V was shortened by 2 bases and J by 7 bases, with 6 bases between the two germline ends. The CDR3 contains 12 residues. CDR3 region: CASSLLRNEQFF. The CDR3 DNA sequence: TGTGCCAGCAGTTTACTCCGGAATGAGCAGTTCTTC.

This chain joins TRBV6-5 and TRBJ1-1; 7 positions match TRBD1. Germline lookup yields CDR1 MNHEY and CDR2 SVGAGI. This CDR3 spans 14 amino acids. Germline trimming cut 4 bases from V and 7 bases from J; bases unmatched to any gene: 9. The CDR3 reads CASSSGTDFLEAFF. Written as DNA, the CDR3 is TGTGCCAGCAGTTCCGGGACAGACTTTCTTGAAGCTTTCTTT.

The chain has TRBV4-2 and TRBJ2-1; tentatively, D is TRBD2 (5 bases). Between the trimmed V and J ends, which lost 5 bases and 9 bases, there was a span of 20 bases. Germline CDR1 reads LGHNA; CDR2 reads YNFKEQ. CDR3 length: 15 residues. The CDR3 protein is CASSLIPSIEGEQFF. The CDR3 bases are TGTGCCAGCAGCTTAATCCCTAGCATCGAGGGTGAGCAGTTCTTC.

This clone has a handful of counts. The genes are TRBV10-3 and TRBJ2-7; TRBD1 matches 7 bases. The CDR3 has 13 amino acids. The J segment lost 5 bases and the V segment lost 6 bases, leaving 7 bases of the junction unmatched. The germline V gene has CDR1 ENHRY and CDR2 SYGVKD. The CDR3 bases are TGTGCCATCAGAGACAGGGTAGAGCACGAGCAGTACGTC. Translating gives CAIRDRVEHEQYV.

The V call is TRBV25-1, the J call TRBJ2-5; D is unclear. The J call is doubtful: the DNA matches TRBJ2-7 better. The CDR3 has 14 residues. The V gene's germline CDR1 is MGHDK and CDR2 SYGVNS. The CDR3 reads CASRVVLFSYEQYF. The CDR3 bases are TGTGCCAGCAGAGTCGTTCTCTTCTCCTACGAGCAGTACTTC.

The chain combines TRBV30 with TRBJ2-3; D unclear. The germline V and J ends were trimmed by 6 bases and 8 bases, with 12 bases remaining between them. CDR3 length equals 11 residues. Germline CDR1 reads GTSNPN; CDR2 reads SVGIG (reference sequence). The CDR3 reads CACSVSATQYF. The CDR3 nucleotides are TGTGCCTGCAGCGTTTCGGCTACGCAGTATTTT. The full variable domain, with the rest looked up from reference TRBV30 and TRBJ2-3, is SQTIHQWPATLVQPVGSPLSLECTVEGTSNPNLYWYRQAAGRGLQLLFYSVGIGQISSEVPQNLSASRPQDRQFILSSKKLLLSDSGFYLCACSVSATQYFGPGTRLTVL.

The rearrangement uses TRBV5-1 and TRBJ2-5; the D call may be TRBD1 or TRBD2 (5 bases each). The CDR3 runs 14 residues. Deletions cut 4 bases from V and 2 bases from J, with 12 bases between. Germline V lookup: CDR1 SGHRS, CDR2 YFSETQ. The CDR3 DNA is TGCGCCAGCAGCACCACGAGGGGACAAGAGACCCAGTACTTC. It translates to CASSTTRGQETQYF.

This sequence joins TRBV9 and TRBJ1-4; D remains ambiguous. The germline V and J ends were trimmed by 3 bases and 7 bases, with 13 bases remaining between them. The CDR3 loop spans 14 amino acids. Germline CDR1 and CDR2: SGDLS and YYNGEE. The CDR3 protein is CASSGALIGEKLFF. The CDR3 DNA is TGTGCCAGCAGCGGGGCACTCATTGGTGAAAAACTGTTTTTT.

This chain uses TRBV7-2 with TRBJ2-6; tentative D call: TRBD2 (5 bases). CDR3 length equals 16 residues. Trimming cost V 4 bases and J 0 bases, with 10 bases left between them. Germline CDR1 and CDR2: SGHTA and FQGNSA. In nucleotides, the CDR3 is TGTGCCAGCAGCTCCGGACTGAACTCTGGGGCCAACGTCCTGACTTTC. This translates into CASSSGLNSGANVLTF.

This clone was recorded a few times. CDR3 sequence: CASSTHRVKGTEAFF. DNA for the CDR3: TGTGCCAGCAGTACGCACAGGGTAAAGGGCACTGAAGCTTTCTTT. This sequence joins TRBV6-5 and TRBJ1-1; the D gene is possibly TRBD1 (6 bases). The germline V and J ends were trimmed by 5 bases and 4 bases, with 17 bases remaining between them. Per the germline V gene, CDR1 is MNHEY and CDR2 is SVGAGI. The CDR3 has 15 amino acids.

This clone was seen repeatedly, ten times or more. This chain links TRBV7-8 with TRBJ2-7; either TRBD1 or TRBD2 may supply D (5 bases each). Trimming removed 5 bases at V and 0 bases at J, with 14 bases between. Germline loops: CDR1 SGHVS, CDR2 FQNEAQ. The CDR3 totals 15 residues. CDR3 sequence: CASSPRWGSSYEQYF. The CDR3, as DNA: TGTGCCAGCAGCCCCCGTTGGGGGAGCTCCTACGAGCAGTACTTC.

The chain has TRBV5-6 and TRBJ2-5, with no clear D. There are 14 residues in the CDR3. V dropped 0 bases and J dropped 5 bases, with 11 bases sitting between them. The germline CDR1 and CDR2 sequences are SGHDT and YYEEEE. The CDR3 spells CASSLEGTVETQYF. Written as DNA, the CDR3 is TGTGCCAGCAGCTTGGAGGGCACGGTCGAGACCCAGTACTTC.

The chain recombines TRBV18 with TRBJ2-2, with D unclear. CDR1 is KGHSH and CDR2 is LQKENI in the germline V gene. The CDR3 has 13 amino acids. V was pared by 2 bases and J by 8 bases, with 9 bases between. This CDR3 reads CASSPGASGELFF. The DNA of the CDR3 is TGTGCCAGCTCACCAGGAGCGTCTGGGGAGCTGTTTTTT.

On this clone itself: The same CDR3 can be traced to other DNA sequences in this sample. V usage is TRBV11-2 and J usage is TRBJ1-1; no clear D. In germline, CDR1 is SGHAT, CDR2 FQNNGV. V lost 2 bases and J lost 7, with 8 bases in between. The CDR3 spans 12 residues. The CDR3 DNA follows: TGTGCCAGCAGCTTATCCGGACTTGAAGCTTTCTTT. Translation: CASSLSGLEAFF.

The chain combines TRBV5-1 with TRBJ1-1; D is unresolved. Trimming cost V 4 bases and J 0 bases, with 7 bases left between them. The length of the CDR3 is 13 residues. In germline, CDR1 is SGHRS, CDR2 YFSETQ. The CDR3 nucleotides are TGCGCCAGCAGCAGGAGTTTGAACACTGAAGCTTTCTTT. Translation: CASSRSLNTEAFF.

The V call is TRBV7-2, the J call TRBJ2-7; no clear D gene. This CDR3 spans 15 amino acids. CDR1 is SGHTA, CDR2 FQGNSA, per germline. V lost 3 bases and J lost 4, with 16 bases in between. The chain's CDR3 is CASSFQALPAYEQYF. The CDR3 region has the DNA TGTGCCAGCAGCTTTCAGGCCCTACCGGCTTACGAGCAGTACTTC.

The V call is TRBV6-1, the J call TRBJ2-1; 9 nucleotides match TRBD2. Trimming at V came to 8 bases and at J to 15 bases, leaving 11 bases not matched to a gene. The CDR3 sequence is 12 residues long. Germline assignment: CDR1 MNHNS and CDR2 SASEGT. The CDR3 DNA reads as TGTGCCAGCGGGAATAGCGGGAGAGTACTGTTCTTC. It yields the protein CASGNSGRVLFF.

This clone was counted between two and nine times. J is TRBJ2-7 and V is TRBV7-9; 8 bases line up with TRBD1. The CDR3 sequence is 14 residues long. CDR1 and CDR2 (germline): SEHNR, FQNEAQ (reference sequence). V lost 6 bases and J lost 5; bases outside the gene matches: 9. The CDR3 loop is CASRSGGAVHEQYF. The CDR3 nucleotides are TGTGCCAGCAGGTCAGGGGGCGCGGTCCACGAGCAGTACTTC.